This T cell receptor beta chain was sequenced during a study of cytomegalovirus exposure and HLA in healthy donors listed by TCRdb under 2017. A note on the overall study: An earlier analysis of fewer than 750 of the donors reported under 300 Gb of sequence data and approximately 120 million unique TCR beta sequences obtained from approximately 180 million T cells. Donor age, sex, ethnicity and CMV serostatus were compiled alongside the repertoire data. The study used immunosequencing to profile the T cell repertoires of around 600 subjects and linked those repertoires to cytomegalovirus serostatus. The aim of the study was to test whether cataloging public T cell receptors could identify signatures of past pathogen exposure. The later analysis used no new phenotypic data to find candidate immune exposures, relying instead on TCR beta sequences and their occurrence across donors. A later genetic analysis took genome-wide SNP genotypes for 398 of the 666 donors and used that subset as a discovery cohort. Typing coverage differed by locus: A, B, C, DRB1 and DQB1 were typed in roughly 620-640 donors, DQA1 in about 560, DPA1 in some 610, and DPB1 in 472. On average, approximately 250,000 unique TCR beta nucleotide sequences were sequenced per donor among roughly 430 genotyped donors of the cohort, with 15% to 20% of those sequences being non-productive. Four or five DR-DQ haplotypes were handled as single units for association and clustering because linkage in the cohort was strong. To predict cytomegalovirus infection status, the study combined high-throughput TCR immunosequencing, statistical association of individual TCRs with disease status, and machine learning. Both class I and class II loci were covered by HLA typing, at four-digit resolution. Along with the approximately 650-subject first cohort, a separate validation cohort of over a hundred different subjects was used. An earlier analysis of a few hundred of the donors applied high-throughput TCR beta sequencing to assess whether each TCR beta V gene segment acted as functional or pseudogenic. A later analysis re-examined previously published TCR beta repertoires from 600 to 700 donors and added high-resolution HLA genotyping to investigate patterns of TCR occurrence. Of the approximately 400 genotyped donors, 65% to 90% fell in the genetic ancestry cluster associated with self-reported Caucasian donors. All discovery cohort repertoires had been generated using a single sequencing platform. Roughly 300 gigabases of sequencing data and roughly 81 million unique TCR sequences made up an early release that covered fewer than 650 HLA-typed donors.

On the study overall, not on this receptor specifically: A further reported finding was that TCR beta sequences accurately predicted the HLA-A and HLA-B alleles for most subjects in the first cohort. When HLA alleles, especially DR and DQ, strongly co-occurred, TCR associations were difficult to assign to individual alleles. Specific HLA alleles were associated with over 15,000 TCR beta sequences at a false discovery rate of 0.05 in a later analysis. A few of the identified cytomegalovirus-associated TCR beta chains were confirmed in vitro to be specific for cytomegalovirus antigens. In a later analysis, most CMV-associated TCR beta chains were found to appear HLA-restricted, with HLA associations seemingly driven largely by CMV exposure. This cohort had only TCR beta chains sequenced, and the lack of alpha or paired-chain data limited which features could be detected. Linkage disequilibrium might explain the correlated functional status among segregating V segments, but an unknown experimental factor could not be excluded. Because counts were too low, about 15 rarely observed V segments, including chromosome 9 orphons, were left out of the earlier analysis of about 500 of the donors. In the study, approximately 150 TCR beta chains were listed as associated with cytomegalovirus. Several of the top co-occurrence clusters appeared to be linked to parvovirus B19, influenza, CMV and Epstein-Barr virus, according to a later analysis. Immune exposure information for the cohort was limited to CMV serostatus. The classifier was reported to diagnose cytomegalovirus status with high specificity and sensitivity in both the original cohort and the validation cohort. In an earlier analysis of approximately 590 of the donors, most TCR beta V segments appeared in productive rearrangements about 87% or about 30% of the time, broadly matching IMGT annotations. A later analysis found that TCR association rates varied across HLA loci, with DRB1 alleles showing the most associated TCRs and HLA-C alleles the fewest. Across donors, most TCR sequences were observed very rarely, whereas some public TCRs were present in many individuals. A later genetic analysis associated a missense DCLRE1C variant with V-gene and J-gene trimming of TCR beta chains, and an independent cohort replicated the association. Some IMGT-functional V segments, including TRBV6-2 and TRBV6-3, could not be told apart with the 87-base-pair reads, so those segments were excluded. It was suggested by the authors that the approach could potentially be generalized to other disease states and immunological phenotypes. In a later analysis, HLA-associated TCR beta chains showed more clonal expansion and lower generation probabilities than non-associated chains that were equally common. Presence/absence analyses assumed roughly uniform sequencing depth across donors, an assumption that may not hold. HLA typing was unavailable for some donors at each locus, so association tests used only the typed subset. A cluster of highly shared sequence variants was judged likely to be a technical artifact of the sequencing pipeline. A later genetic analysis reported fewer N-insertions in productive TCRs among donors in an Asian-associated ancestry cluster than the roughly 650-donor mean.

The protocol used for the library was the immunoSEQ multiplex PCR assay. A mixture of 60 forward primers for TCR Vbeta segments and 13 reverse primers for TCR Jbeta segments was used in the multiplex PCR. The CDR3 region of rearranged TCR beta genes was amplified from genomic DNA by a multiplex PCR assay. The Illumina HiSeq System was used to sequence the amplified TCR beta libraries as 87-base-pair reads. Per the authors' processing: In a later analysis, about 80 million unique TCR beta chains were counted across the 666 repertoires, and roughly 11 million of these chains were shared by at least two donors. To remove PCR and sequencing errors, raw reads were error-corrected and collapsed into unique sequences using a nearest-neighbor algorithm that merged closely related sequences. V, D and J gene segments were assigned by aligning CDR3 sequences to IMGT reference sequences. For a sequence to be retained, at least a six-nucleotide match to both a V gene segment and a J gene segment was required. A rearrangement was called productive if the CDR3 had no stop codons and remained in frame with V and J, and every other rearrangement was called non-productive. Following IMGT convention, CDR3 was defined as the stretch from the second conserved V-encoded cysteine to the conserved J-encoded phenylalanine. The earlier analysis of 587 of the donors excluded any sequence lacking an unambiguous match to a single V gene segment. An earlier analysis of 587 of the donors classified V segments as functional when productive rearrangements were above 56.7% and as segregating when the standard deviation between donors was above 5%. A statistical classification framework was developed to diagnose cytomegalovirus status using the catalog of TCR beta chain sequences. V and J gene assignment, in a later analysis, came from comparing TCR nucleotide sequences with IMGT/GENE-DB human TR gene sequences. The TCRdist pipeline was used in a later analysis to assign CDR3 sequences and most-parsimonious VDJ recombination scenarios. A later analysis defined each TCR beta chain by its CDR3 amino acid sequence plus V-gene family, and excluded reads lacking a unique V-gene family. In a later analysis, 500 to 650 highly shared, low-generation-probability nucleotide sequences were removed to address suspected cross-contamination and a sequencing artifact. For each public chain, a later analysis derived a clonal expansion index from normalized ranks of inferred template counts within each repertoire. Generation probabilities in a later analysis came from a VDJ recombination model fitted to out-of-frame rearrangements, and those results were checked against IGoR. In a later analysis, TCR-TCR, TCR-HLA and TCR-CMV co-occurrence was scored with hypergeometric tests, and a repertoire-size bias correction was applied to TCR pairs. False discovery rates were estimated in a later analysis by permuting HLA or CMV assignments 20 times. In a later analysis, co-occurring TCRs were grouped using DBSCAN, with TCRdist sequence similarity added in when clustering inside HLA-allele-positive subsets. Repertoires with fewer than 30,000 or more than 120,000 public chains, plus five repertoires with anomalous nucleotide sharing, were excluded from co-occurrence clustering. Entries here come from immuneACCESS through TCRdb and include only in-frame sequences with V and J called. Some clones fail to appear in such tables; in the studies checked, an unresolved V gene covers under half of the shortfall, and the cause of the remainder is unknown. The V and J calls and clone size are taken from that table; D and trimming were inferred from the DNA. The sample table lists about 200,000 clones, less than 85% of them with a count of one. The ten biggest clones cover 0.63% of the sample.

The CDR3 runs 16 residues from the cysteine to the phenylalanine. The entry retains the CDR3 DNA only, 48 bases that are in frame from base 1. CDR1 MNHEY and CDR2 SMNVEV were looked up in the germline V gene (reference sequence). V is trimmed back by 6 bases and J by 5 bases, and the junction contains 10 bases that no gene match accounts for. In total, approximately 700 healthy bone marrow donors made up the cohort. At the time of sampling, every cohort member was nominally healthy, though immune exposures that went unrecorded were likely present. The donor was CMV seronegative and belonged to the group of roughly 330 seronegative cohort members. Every donor gave a peripheral blood sample, and the peripheral blood mononuclear cells from that sample were used for TCR beta sequencing. Genomic DNA was extracted from the blood cell samples with the Qiagen DNeasy Blood Extraction Kit. About this clone: Its antigen specificity is not known. No much larger clone exists at a distance of one base, and base qualities are not known.

The sample consisted of PBMCs. The V gene is TRBV27 and the J gene is TRBJ2-3; TRBD2 fits 11 bases in the junction. The receptor comes from a man between 18 and 29 years old in good health and CMV-seronegative. In nucleotide form, the sequence is TGTGCCAGCAGGACCCTTAGCGGGAGGGCCAAAGATACGCAGTATTTT. This codes for CASRTLSGRAKDTQYF.